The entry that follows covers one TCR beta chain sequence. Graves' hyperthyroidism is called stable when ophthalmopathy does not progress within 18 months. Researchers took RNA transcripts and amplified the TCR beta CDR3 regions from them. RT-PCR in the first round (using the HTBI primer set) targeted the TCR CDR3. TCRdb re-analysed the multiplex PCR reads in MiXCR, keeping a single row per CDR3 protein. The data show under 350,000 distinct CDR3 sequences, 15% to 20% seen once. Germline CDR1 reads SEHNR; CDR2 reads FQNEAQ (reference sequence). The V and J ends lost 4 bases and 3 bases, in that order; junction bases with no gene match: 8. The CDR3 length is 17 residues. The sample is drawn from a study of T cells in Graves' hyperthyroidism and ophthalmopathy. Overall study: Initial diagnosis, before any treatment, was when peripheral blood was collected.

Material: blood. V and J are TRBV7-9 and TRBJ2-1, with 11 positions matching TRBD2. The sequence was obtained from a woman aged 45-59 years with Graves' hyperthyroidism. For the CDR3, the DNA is TGTGCCAGCAGCTCGCTTATAGGGACTAGCGGCTACAATGAGCAGTTCTTC. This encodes CASSSLIGTSGYNEQFF. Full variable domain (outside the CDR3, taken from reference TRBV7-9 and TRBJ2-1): DTGVSQNPRHKITKRGQNVTFRCDPISEHNRLYWYRQTLGQGPEFLTYFQNEAQLEKSRLLSDRFSAERPKGSFSTLEIQRTEQGDSAMYLCASSSLIGTSGYNEQFFGPGTRLTVL.